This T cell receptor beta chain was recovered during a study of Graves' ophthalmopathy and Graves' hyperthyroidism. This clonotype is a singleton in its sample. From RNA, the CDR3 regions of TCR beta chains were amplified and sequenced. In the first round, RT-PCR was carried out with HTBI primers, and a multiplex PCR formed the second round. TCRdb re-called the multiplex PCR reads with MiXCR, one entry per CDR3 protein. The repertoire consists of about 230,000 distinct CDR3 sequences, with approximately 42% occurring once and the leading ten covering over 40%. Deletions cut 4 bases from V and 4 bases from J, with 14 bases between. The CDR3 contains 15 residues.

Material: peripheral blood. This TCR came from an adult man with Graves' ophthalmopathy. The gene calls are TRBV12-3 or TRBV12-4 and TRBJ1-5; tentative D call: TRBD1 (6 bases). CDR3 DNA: TGTGCCAGCAGTTCCAACAGGGAGGTAAATCAGCCCCAGCATTTT. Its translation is CASSSNREVNQPQHF.